This T cell receptor (beta chain) was observed in a study of regulatory T cells in long-lasting Graves disease. Whole-study context: Over 5 years of antithyroid drugs plus positive TSH receptor antibodies defined persistent Graves' disease.

This CDR3 comprises 16 residues. Trimming removed 5 bases from V and 2 bases from J; junction bases left unmatched: 8. Time point meaning: persistent/refractory GD, antithyroid drugs over 5 years with positive TRAb. From PBMCs, RNA was extracted and then used to make the TCR library. TCR beta libraries were built with iRepertoire HTBI primers and Arm-PCR of CDR3 regions. TCRdb recomputed calls from the multiplex PCR reads with MiXCR, one row per CDR3 protein. In the table there are 420,000 or so distinct CDR3 sequences, 20% to 25% of which are singletons. This specimen was peripheral blood mononuclear cells (PBMCs), taken when the disease was refractory, from a patient treated with antithyroid drugs. The origin of this receptor is a female donor with Graves disease. This chain links TRBV12-3 or TRBV12-4 with TRBJ1-5, with TRBD1 matching over 8 bases. Here the CDR3 DNA reads TGTGCCAGCAGTACAGGGGGACTTAGTGGCAATCAGCCCCAGCATTTT. Translated, it gives CASSTGGLSGNQPQHF.